This T cell receptor (beta chain) was observed in a study of CD4 T cells in relation to SARS-CoV-2 and coronaviruses (dated by TCRdb to the early 2020s). Background for the entire study: In the ViraFEST assay, PBMCs were cultured with antigen for nine to ten days, after which TCR beta CDR3s were sequenced to identify clonal expansions specific to the antigen. An HIV-1 Nef peptide pool or a no-peptide culture served as the negative reference condition. Patient-derived lymphoblastoid cell lines were used to map the HLA restriction of shared crossreactive spike epitopes. Memory CD4+ T cell crossreactivity between SARS-CoV-2 and common cold coronavirus spike proteins was assessed at the TCR clonotype level in the study. The Adaptive Biotechnologies TCR-sequencing kit was used to sequence samples from three pre-COVID donors and the naive versus memory experiments, whereas other data were Illumina-based. A different, Illumina-based TCR-beta assay was used to sequence expansion assays from other donors in the study.

Of note for this clone: Its binding antigen is unknown. No quality values exist for individual bases; no much larger clone is one base distant.

Findings and caveats that apply to the study as a whole: The study was limited by small numbers of patients and tested TCRs. Crossreactive clones showed significantly weaker SARS-CoV-2-driven expansion than monoreactive clones, consistent with antigenic imprinting. In roughly 70% of donors, memory CD4+ clonotypes turned up that crossrecognized SARS-CoV-2 and at least one common cold coronavirus spike. Crossreactivity analysis was centred on spike protein, so crossreactivity against other viral proteins was not assessed. No donor contributed both pre-pandemic and post-infection samples, which limited tracing the source of pre-existing responses.

The CDR3, cysteine through phenylalanine, is 20 amino acids long. The kept DNA is CDR3 alone, 60 bases in frame from the first base. V loses 0 bases at its end and J loses 2 bases; junction bases beyond the gene matches: 13. The germline V gene (reference sequence) gives CDR1 as GTSNPN and CDR2 as SVGIG. CD4+ T cells from unexposed donors were collected before the COVID-19 pandemic (2011-2018). After about 9 days of culture, CD4+ T cells were isolated with the EasySep CD4+ T cell isolation kit. As cell number allowed, CD4+ T cells from unexposed donors were tested for reactivity to SARS-CoV-2 S and N and to four common cold coronavirus spike pools. Each well received over 1.5 million PBMCs, cultured in IMDM supplemented with roughly 5.1% human AB serum and around 9 IU/ml IL-2. Half of the culture medium was replaced with fresh IL-2-containing medium on days 3 and 7. In general, every peptide culture condition was set up in three replicate wells. The leukapheresis product for the unexposed donors was obtained through commercial purchase. PBMCs were isolated from leukapheresis product or whole blood by Ficoll-Paque PLUS gradient centrifugation. PBMCs were either cryopreserved at -140 degrees C or used fresh in the expansion assay. The QIAamp Micro DNA Kit was used to extract genomic DNA from the CD4+ T cells.

Libraries were built with the immunoSEQ multiplex PCR assay. In the source study's methods: During preprocessing, nonproductive sequences were removed, as were CDR3s that did not start with C, did not end with F or W, or were shorter than 7 amino acids. The MANAFEST web app was used to call antigen-specific clonotypes on the basis of expansion compared with the reference and with other culture wells. To be counted as positive, a clone had to show significant expansion compared with the reference culture, at an FDR below 0.05, in 2 of 3 replicate wells. Positive clones also required significant expansion versus all other tandem wells and an odds ratio above 5. Pairwise Levenshtein distance, computed with the stringdist R package after three terminal residues were trimmed from each end, was used as the measure of CDR3 homology. TCRdb holds this immuneACCESS table with in-frame rearrangements only. Some clones are missing; in checked studies, unresolved V genes explain under half, and the rest has no known cause. V and J calls and clone size are those listed in that table; D and trimming were worked out from the DNA. For this sample there are 24,000 or so clones; 76% appear just once. Less than 25% of the sample is taken by the ten largest.

The chain links TRBV30 with TRBJ2-6; 10 of the junction bases match TRBD2. This clonotype was obtained from a human donor in good health. The sequenced sample consisted of CD4+ T cells from PBMCs, cultured in vitro. The CDR3 in this case is CAWSVRWRLAGEPGANVLTF. The bases read TGTGCCTGGAGTGTAAGGTGGAGGCTAGCGGGAGAACCTGGGGCCAACGTCCTGACTTTC.